This is a list of T cell receptor beta chains from one sample in a study of cytomegalovirus exposure and HLA in healthy donors. The method was immunoSEQ multiplex PCR; TCRdb's version includes in-frame clones alone and lacks a portion of them. Counted here are approximately 190,000 clones, 65% to 85% occurring once; the ten biggest clones make up 3% to 4.5%. Specimen: PBMCs. The receptors were gathered from a man aged 45-65 years in good health and CMV-seronegative. Each CDR3 is given with its conserved first and last residue. D genes are given only for firm matches. Clone size is given for some rows only: seen once, a few or many times, or a class if the clone is expanded.

>TRBV29-1|NA|TRBJ2-1|TRBD1
CSADRGNEQFF
TGCAGCGCAGACAGGGGTAATGAGCAGTTCTTC
>TRBV4-1|NA|TRBJ2-3|TRBD2
CASSQPLAGGPADTQYF
TGCGCCAGCAGCCAACCACTAGCGGGGGGGCCTGCAGATACGCAGTATTTT
>TRBV27|NA|TRBJ1-5|NA
CASSLDGTTLRVQHF
TGTGCCAGCAGTTTAGATGGGACAACCCTTAGGGTCCAGCATTTT
>TRBV5-1|NA|TRBJ2-5|NA
CASSPAGPKETQYF
TGCGCCAGCAGCCCAGCGGGCCCTAAAGAGACCCAGTACTTC
>TRBV7-9|NA|TRBJ2-2|TRBD2
CSSSYPGLAGPGELFF
TGTTCCAGCAGCTATCCGGGACTAGCGGGACCCGGGGAGCTGTTTTTT
>TRBV7-2|NA|TRBJ2-2|TRBD2
CASSRRGGGTGELFF
TGTGCCAGCAGCCGCCGGGGGGGCGGAACCGGGGAGCTGTTTTTT
>TRBV5-1|few|TRBJ1-4|TRBD1
CASSKTGTAYNEKLFF
TGCGCCAGCAGCAAAACCGGGACAGCTTATAATGAAAAACTGTTTTTT
>TRBV9|NA|TRBJ2-7|NA
CASSVSFDRIYEQYF
TGTGCCAGCAGCGTAAGTTTTGACAGAATCTACGAGCAGTACTTC
>TRBV9|few|TRBJ2-1|TRBD1
CASSLRDSEQFF
TGTGCCAGCAGCCTCAGGGACAGTGAGCAGTTCTTC
>TRBV6-1|NA|TRBJ1-6|NA
CASSEEGPLHF
TGTGCCAGCAGTGAGGAGGGACCCCTCCACTTT
>TRBV19|NA|TRBJ1-5|NA
CASRGRGDGNQPQHF
TGTGCCAGTAGGGGCCGGGGGGATGGCAATCAGCCCCAGCATTTT
>TRBV2|few|TRBJ1-1|TRBD1
CASSDFNHARPGQKSMNTEAFF
TGTGCCAGCAGTGATTTCAACCATGCGAGACCGGGACAGAAAAGCATGAACACTGAAGCTTTCTTT
>TRBV28|NA|TRBJ1-6|TRBD1
CASSLGQRSPLHF
TGTGCCAGCAGTCTGGGACAGAGATCACCCCTCCACTTT
>TRBV5-8|once|TRBJ2-7|NA
CASTQHDTSYEQYF
TGTGCCAGCACCCAACACGACACCTCCTACGAGCAGTACTTC
>TRBV7-2|NA|TRBJ1-3|TRBD1
CASSLGGQGGWDTIYF
TGTGCCAGCAGCCTAGGGGGACAGGGCGGCTGGGACACCATATATTTT
>TRBV5-4|NA|TRBJ1-1|NA
CASSLGGFGTEAFF
TGTGCCAGCAGCTTAGGGGGTTTCGGAACTGAAGCTTTCTTT
>TRBV27|NA|TRBJ2-2|TRBD1
CASSGRQGRTGELFF
TGTGCCAGCAGTGGACGACAGGGGAGGACCGGGGAGCTGTTTTTT
>TRBV18|NA|TRBJ2-7|NA
CASSPPWGTRDEQYF
TGTGCCAGCTCACCTCCCTGGGGGACTCGGGACGAGCAGTACTTC
>TRBV14|NA|TRBJ1-4|TRBD1
CASSPDRDGRRATNEKLFF
TGTGCCAGCAGCCCCGACAGGGACGGTCGACGGGCAACTAATGAAAAACTGTTTTTT
>TRBV10-1|once|TRBJ2-5|TRBD1
CASTPGQGACKETQYF
TGCGCCAGCACACCGGGACAGGGGGCTTGTAAGGAGACCCAGTACTTC
>TRBV4-3|NA|TRBJ2-1|TRBD1
CASSQSTGGAYNEQFF
TGCGCCAGCAGCCAATCGACAGGGGGGGCCTACAATGAGCAGTTCTTC
>TRBV9|NA|TRBJ2-7|TRBD2
CASSVESGGPYEQYF
TGTGCCAGCAGCGTAGAAAGCGGGGGCCCCTACGAGCAGTACTTC
>TRBV15|NA|TRBJ2-3|NA
CATSRAGSAYSTDTQYF
TGTGCCACCAGCAGAGCCGGGTCCGCCTATAGCACAGATACGCAGTATTTT
>TRBV4-3|NA|TRBJ2-7|TRBD1
CASSQGYPGTDYEQYF
TGCGCCAGCAGCCAAGGTTATCCCGGGACAGACTACGAGCAGTACTTC
>TRBV6-5|NA|TRBJ2-3|TRBD2
CATSGGPTDTQYF
TGTGCCACGAGCGGGGGTCCCACAGATACGCAGTATTTT
>TRBV9|NA|TRBJ2-1|NA
CASSAGGDSYNEQFF
TGTGCCAGCAGCGCCGGAGGAGACTCCTACAATGAGCAGTTCTTC
>TRBV5-8|once|TRBJ2-7|NA
CASRPGTTLYEQYF
TGTGCCAGCAGACCCGGGACAACCCTCTACGAGCAGTACTTC
>TRBV7-6|NA|TRBJ1-3|NA
CASSLDRAGNTIYF
TGTGCCAGCAGCTTAGACAGGGCTGGAAACACCATATATTTT
>TRBV6-5|NA|TRBJ1-2|TRBD1
CASSRDRGYGYTF
TGTGCCAGCAGCCGAGACAGGGGCTATGGCTACACCTTC
>TRBV29-1|few|TRBJ2-7|TRBD1
CSARKGQGSEQYF
TGCAGCGCCCGAAAGGGACAGGGTTCCGAGCAGTACTTC
>TRBV5-8|few|TRBJ1-6|NA
CASSLSSTYNSPLHF
TGTGCCAGCAGCTTGTCTAGCACCTATAATTCACCCCTCCACTTT
>TRBV4-1|NA|TRBJ2-7|NA
CASSHMQGEQYF
TGCGCCAGCAGCCACATGCAGGGCGAGCAGTACTTC
>TRBV7-2|NA|TRBJ1-2|NA
CASSFAGLGYTF
TGTGCCAGCAGCTTCGCTGGGCTGGGCTACACCTTC
>TRBV27|once|TRBJ2-1|NA
CASSPRKPDNEQFF
TGTGCCAGCAGTCCTAGGAAACCGGACAATGAGCAGTTCTTC
>TRBV27|few|TRBJ2-2|TRBD2
CASSLSSRAGANTGELFF
TGTGCCAGCAGTTTATCCTCTCGGGCGGGGGCGAACACCGGGGAGCTGTTTTTT
>TRBV19|NA|TRBJ1-1|NA
CASSIGGLKGMNTEAFF
TGTGCCAGTAGTATTGGGGGCCTCAAGGGGATGAACACTGAAGCTTTCTTT
>TRBV7-9|NA|TRBJ2-7|NA
CASSLAMMVGEQYF
TGTGCCAGCAGCTTAGCTATGATGGTCGGCGAGCAGTACTTC
>TRBV5-4|once|TRBJ2-1|TRBD2
CASSLGFMASGGDNEQFF
TGTGCCAGCAGCTTGGGGTTTATGGCTAGCGGGGGAGACAATGAGCAGTTCTTC
>TRBV6-1|NA|TRBJ2-5|TRBD2
CASSELAGPRKTQYF
TGTGCCAGCAGTGAACTAGCGGGACCACGGAAGACCCAGTACTTC
>TRBV5-8|NA|TRBJ2-3|NA
CASSPREMGFTDTQYF
TGTGCCAGCAGCCCGCGGGAAATGGGTTTCACAGATACGCAGTATTTT
>TRBV10-2|NA|TRBJ2-2|TRBD1
CASSELTGGIGELFF
TGCGCCAGCAGTGAATTGACAGGGGGCATCGGGGAGCTGTTTTTT
>TRBV19|few|TRBJ1-5|NA
CASSDSGHIIPQHF
TGTGCCAGTAGTGATTCGGGACATATTATCCCCCAGCATTTT
>TRBV7-9|NA|TRBJ1-2|NA
CASSLSSPANYGYTF
TGTGCCAGCAGCTTAAGTAGCCCCGCTAACTATGGCTACACCTTC
>TRBV4-1|few|TRBJ2-2|TRBD2
CASSQFSSGGKAGELFF
TGCGCCAGCAGCCAATTTTCTAGCGGGGGGAAGGCCGGGGAGCTGTTTTTT
>TRBV6-1|NA|TRBJ1-6|TRBD1
CASLQDRARNSPLHF
TGTGCCAGCTTACAGGACAGGGCGAGGAATTCACCCCTCCACTTT
>TRBV4-3|many|TRBJ1-1|NA
CASSQTGVENEAFF
TGCGCCAGCAGCCAAACTGGAGTCGAGAATGAAGCTTTCTTT
>TRBV7-8|NA|TRBJ2-7|TRBD2
CASSPRRGGVYEQYF
TGTGCCAGCAGCCCGCGTCGGGGGGGAGTCTACGAGCAGTACTTC